Listed below are T cell receptor beta chains from one sample, sequenced in a study of lymphopenia after photon versus proton radiotherapy. The repertoire was sequenced with immunoSEQ multiplex PCR; TCRdb's copy has only in-frame clones and lacks some. The sample yields about 26,000 clones, around four fifths seen once. The starting material was peripheral blood, obtained from a patient treated with photon-based radiotherapy. The receptors stem from a woman in her forties or fifties with pancreatic cancer. Each CDR3 is given with its conserved first and last residue. The D gene is left open where the match is weak. Part of the rows lack a size; the others show once, few, many or a class for expanded clones.

clone_size	j_call	d_call	v_call	cdr3_nt	cdr3_aa
NA	TRBJ2-7	TRBD2	TRBV5-6	TGTGCCAGCAGCTCGGCGGGGGGGTTTAGCTCCTACGAGCAGTACTTC	CASSSAGGFSSYEQYF
NA	TRBJ1-2	NA	TRBV6-1	TGTGCCAGCAGTGGGGTCCCGGGGTATGAAAGCTATGGCTACACCTTC	CASSGVPGYESYGYTF
few	TRBJ2-7	TRBD2	TRBV2	TGTGCCAGCAGCGAGCCGGGACTAGCGGGAGTTGGGGCCTACGAGCAGTACTTC	CASSEPGLAGVGAYEQYF
few	TRBJ1-2	NA	TRBV6-5	TGTGCCAGCAGCTCACCTGTCGGGTATGGCTACACCTTC	CASSSPVGYGYTF
NA	TRBJ2-1	NA	TRBV11-3	TGTGCCAGCAGCTTAGGTGGGGGAGGAAGCAATGAGCAGTTCTTC	CASSLGGGGSNEQFF
NA	TRBJ1-3	NA	TRBV6-1	TGTGCCAGCATCTTAGGAAACACCATATATTTT	CASILGNTIYF
NA	TRBJ1-3	NA	TRBV19	TGTGCCAGTAGCCTCCGACAGTCATACTCTGGAAACACCATATATTTT	CASSLRQSYSGNTIYF
NA	TRBJ1-5	NA	TRBV21-1	TGTGCCAGCAGCAAAGGAGTGGGACAGCATTATAGCAATCAGCCCCAGCATTTT	CASSKGVGQHYSNQPQHF
NA	TRBJ1-1	NA	TRBV14	TGTGCCAGCAGCTTTTCGGGCCATAACACTGAAGCTTTCTTT	CASSFSGHNTEAFF
NA	TRBJ2-3	TRBD2	TRBV7-2	TGTGCCAGCGCTCTAGCGGGAGGAGGCACAGATACGCAGTATTTT	CASALAGGGTDTQYF
few	TRBJ2-7	NA	TRBV9	TGTGCCAGCAGCGTAGAAGCCGGGGACTACGAGCAGTACTTC	CASSVEAGDYEQYF
NA	TRBJ2-5	TRBD1	TRBV5-1	TGCGCCAGCAGCATCGGGACAGGACAAGAGACCCAGTACTTC	CASSIGTGQETQYF
once	TRBJ1-1	NA	TRBV15	TGTGCCACCAGCAGAGATCGGGGTGAGCCTGAAGCTTTCTTT	CATSRDRGEPEAFF
NA	TRBJ2-7	NA	TRBV27	TGTGCCAGCAGTCCGGACACCTACGAGCAGTACTTC	CASSPDTYEQYF
NA	TRBJ2-3	TRBD1	TRBV7-6	TGTGCCAGCAGCTGGACAGGGGGAGGCACAGATACGCAGTATTTT	CASSWTGGGTDTQYF
NA	TRBJ2-7	NA	TRBV10-3	TGTGCCATCAGTGAGTCGGGCAGCTACGAGCAGTACTTC	CAISESGSYEQYF
few	TRBJ1-1	NA	TRBV28	TGTGCCAGCAACCCAAGACAGGATTCAACTGAAGCTTTCTTT	CASNPRQDSTEAFF